One sample yielded the 2 T cell receptor beta chains listed below, sequenced in a study of Ad26.COV2.S vaccination and SARS-CoV-2 variants (dated by TCRdb to the early 2020s). Per the publication, the treatment or condition label means: some 19 received Ad26.COV2.S at low or high dose, single or two shots; about 5 received placebo; per-sample allocation not given. For vaccine and placebo recipients, repertoires were sequenced using samples collected on day 63 after the first injection. The library was made by the immunoSEQ multiplex PCR assay. TCRdb took this table from immuneACCESS and kept in-frame rearrangements with V and J called. Such tables lack part of the clones; where checked against another copy, unresolved V genes explain under half of the gap, and the rest is unexplained. In this sample the table shows over 400,000 clones, 80% to 95% of which occur a single time. The ten largest clonotypes hold about 4.5% of the sample.

This specimen was peripheral blood, taken in a trial of Ad26.COV2.S vaccine versus placebo. Receptors originate from a person between 18 and 60 years old who received the Ad26.COV2.S COVID-19 vaccine or a placebo.

V is TRBV7-9 and J is TRBJ1-4; TRBD1 aligns across 9 bases. The germline V gene has CDR1 SEHNR and CDR2 FQNEAQ (reference sequence). V trimming: 3 bases; J trimming: 8 bases; junction bases outside the gene matches: 10. The CDR3 covers 16 residues. This CDR3 reads CASSFDRTGVEEKLFF. CDR3 nucleotides: TGTGCCAGCAGCTTCGACCGGACAGGGGTTGAGGAAAAACTGTTTTTT.

This chain's CDR3 is CASSATGTSGTQFF. In DNA form, the CDR3 reads TGTGCCAGCAGTGCGACCGGGACTAGCGGGACCCAGTTCTTC. The rearrangement uses TRBV28 and TRBJ2-1; 13 positions agree with TRBD2. The CDR3 is made up of 14 amino acids. J lost 13 bases, V lost 5 bases, and 8 bases had no gene match. Germline CDR1 is MDHEN and CDR2 is SYDVKM.